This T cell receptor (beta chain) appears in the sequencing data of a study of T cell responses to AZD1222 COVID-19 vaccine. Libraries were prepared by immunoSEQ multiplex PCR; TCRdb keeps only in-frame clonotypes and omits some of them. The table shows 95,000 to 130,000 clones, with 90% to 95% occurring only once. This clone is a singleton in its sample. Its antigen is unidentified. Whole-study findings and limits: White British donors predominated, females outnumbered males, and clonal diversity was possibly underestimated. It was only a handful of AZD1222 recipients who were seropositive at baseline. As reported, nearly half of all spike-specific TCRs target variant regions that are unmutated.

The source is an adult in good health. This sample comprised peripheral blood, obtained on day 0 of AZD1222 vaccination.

The CDR3 loop is CASSFGRWVRGYTF. CDR3 nucleotides: TGTGCCAGCAGTTTTGGCAGATGGGTGAGGGGCTACACCTTC. The chain combines TRBV28 with TRBJ1-2; D gene uncertain. The CDR3 runs 14 residues. Trimming shortened V by 3 bases and J by 8 bases, and 16 bases separated the two germline ends. Germline assignment: CDR1 MDHEN and CDR2 SYDVKM.